This T cell receptor beta chain was sequenced for a study of blood T cell repertoires in COVID-19. V was shortened by 2 bases and J by 7 bases, with 8 bases between the two germline ends. The CDR3 has 13 amino acids. Germline V gene lookup returns CDR1 KGHSH and CDR2 LQKENI. Here immunoSEQ multiplex PCR was the method, and the copy in TCRdb shows in-frame clones only, minus some. The sample lists fewer than 100,000 clones; 70% to 90% were seen once. The chain employs TRBV18 and TRBJ1-4; D ambiguous. The receptor was derived from a human donor with acute or convalescent COVID-19. The donor label of this sample is uncertain. Sequenced sample: peripheral blood. The CDR3 is CASSPGEGEKLFF. The CDR3 DNA reads as TGTGCCAGCTCACCAGGGGAGGGTGAAAAACTGTTTTTT.